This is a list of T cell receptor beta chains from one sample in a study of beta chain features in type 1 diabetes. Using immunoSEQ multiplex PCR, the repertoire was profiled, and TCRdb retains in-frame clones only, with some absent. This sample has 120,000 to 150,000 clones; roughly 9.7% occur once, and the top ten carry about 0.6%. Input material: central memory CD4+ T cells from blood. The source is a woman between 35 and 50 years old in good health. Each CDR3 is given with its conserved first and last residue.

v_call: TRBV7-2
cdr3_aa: CASSYVDPGTKETQYF

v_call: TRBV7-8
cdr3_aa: CASSLGGRANEKLFF

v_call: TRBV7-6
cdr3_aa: CASSSSGGISSYNEQFF

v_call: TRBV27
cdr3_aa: CASSPPGRGHSPLHF

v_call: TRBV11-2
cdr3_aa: CASSLVGGVVEQFF

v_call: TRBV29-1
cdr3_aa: CSVEGDPGGRNGYTF

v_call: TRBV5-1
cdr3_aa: CASSKDSTDEKLFF

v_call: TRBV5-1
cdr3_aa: CASSAGHPSYNEQFF

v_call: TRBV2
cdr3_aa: CASSDPDYTDTQYF

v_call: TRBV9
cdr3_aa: CASSPVPGQGGKLFF

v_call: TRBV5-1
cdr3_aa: CASRRSPTYEQYF

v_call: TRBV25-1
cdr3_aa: CASSGGEDPISDTQYF

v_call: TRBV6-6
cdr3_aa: CASSQSRGQANTEAFF

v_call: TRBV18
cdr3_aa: CASSPGSGGYEQYF

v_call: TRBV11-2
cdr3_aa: CASSLTGTGPYEQYF

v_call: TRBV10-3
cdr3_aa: CATRRDRGISYYGYTF

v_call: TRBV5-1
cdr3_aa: CASSLRPGTGTGTYEQYF

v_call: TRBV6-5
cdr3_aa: CASRGEGGTEQYF

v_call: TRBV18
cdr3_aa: CASHGTSGAYEQYF

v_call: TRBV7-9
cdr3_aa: CASSLTGGHQTQYF

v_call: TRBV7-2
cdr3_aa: CASSVGRGDLSYEQYF

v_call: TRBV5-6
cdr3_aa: CASSSSGGTKETQYF

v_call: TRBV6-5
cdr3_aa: CASSYRSSYEQYF

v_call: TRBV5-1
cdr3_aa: CASSLEGSSADTQYF

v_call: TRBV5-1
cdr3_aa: CASSSTGDYEQYF

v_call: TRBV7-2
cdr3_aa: CASSARRGGGDYGYTF

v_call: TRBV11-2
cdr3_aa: CASSFVRGSEQYF

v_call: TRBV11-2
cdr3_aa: CASSLVSGGDTQYF

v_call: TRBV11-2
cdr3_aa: CASSFPTGGRRAFF

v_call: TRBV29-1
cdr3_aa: CSVSNRNQPQHF

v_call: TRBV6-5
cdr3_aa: CASSYEGRVNSPLHF

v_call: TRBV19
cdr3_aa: CASSIRTDTQYF

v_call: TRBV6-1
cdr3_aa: CATVGGNSPLHF

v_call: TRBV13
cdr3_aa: CASSLGGRGSYNEQFF

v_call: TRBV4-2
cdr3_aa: CASSQMGSGGRTDTQYF

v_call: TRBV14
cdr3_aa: CASSQDPRWSSSGANVLTF

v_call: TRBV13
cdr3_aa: CASSLQGYTEQFF

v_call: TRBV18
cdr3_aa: CASSAGQGNQPQHF

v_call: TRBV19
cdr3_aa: CATRSGSDYEQYF

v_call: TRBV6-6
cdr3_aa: CASNPGGQETQYF

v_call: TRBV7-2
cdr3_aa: CASSLDPNNEQFF

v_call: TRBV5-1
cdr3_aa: CASSFSRLAGQYQETQYF

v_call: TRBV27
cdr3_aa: CATSGGWNTEAFF

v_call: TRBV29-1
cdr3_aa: CSVYGPGGNTGELFF

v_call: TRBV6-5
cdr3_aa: CASSRTSITNNEQFF

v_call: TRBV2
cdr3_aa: CASRSSGTGAEQYF

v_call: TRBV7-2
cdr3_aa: CASSRGDRGGQPQHF

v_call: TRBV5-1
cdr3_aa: CASAGEGYGYTF

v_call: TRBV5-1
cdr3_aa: CASSPNRGRDTGELFF

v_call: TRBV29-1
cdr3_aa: CSAWGGAGNTEAFF

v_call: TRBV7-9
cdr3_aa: CASSSFDRVAPLHF

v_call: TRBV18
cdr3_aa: CASSPTTAYEAFF